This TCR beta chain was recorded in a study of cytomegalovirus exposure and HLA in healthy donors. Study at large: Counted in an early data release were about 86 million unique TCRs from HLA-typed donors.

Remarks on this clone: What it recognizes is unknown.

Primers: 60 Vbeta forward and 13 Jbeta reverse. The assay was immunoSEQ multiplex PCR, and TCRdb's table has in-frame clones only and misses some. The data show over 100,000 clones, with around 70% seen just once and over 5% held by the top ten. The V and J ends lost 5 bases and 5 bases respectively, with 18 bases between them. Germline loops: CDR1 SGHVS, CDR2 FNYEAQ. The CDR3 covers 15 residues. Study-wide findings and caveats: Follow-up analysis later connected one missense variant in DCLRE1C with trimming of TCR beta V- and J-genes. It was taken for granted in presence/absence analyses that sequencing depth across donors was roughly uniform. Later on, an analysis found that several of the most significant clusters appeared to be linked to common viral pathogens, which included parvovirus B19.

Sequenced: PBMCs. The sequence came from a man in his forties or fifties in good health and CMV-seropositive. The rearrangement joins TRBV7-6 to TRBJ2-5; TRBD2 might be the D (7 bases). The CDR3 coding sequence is TGTGCCAGCAGCGACCATCGGGGGGCTGGGGAGACCCAGTACTTC. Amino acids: CASSDHRGAGETQYF.